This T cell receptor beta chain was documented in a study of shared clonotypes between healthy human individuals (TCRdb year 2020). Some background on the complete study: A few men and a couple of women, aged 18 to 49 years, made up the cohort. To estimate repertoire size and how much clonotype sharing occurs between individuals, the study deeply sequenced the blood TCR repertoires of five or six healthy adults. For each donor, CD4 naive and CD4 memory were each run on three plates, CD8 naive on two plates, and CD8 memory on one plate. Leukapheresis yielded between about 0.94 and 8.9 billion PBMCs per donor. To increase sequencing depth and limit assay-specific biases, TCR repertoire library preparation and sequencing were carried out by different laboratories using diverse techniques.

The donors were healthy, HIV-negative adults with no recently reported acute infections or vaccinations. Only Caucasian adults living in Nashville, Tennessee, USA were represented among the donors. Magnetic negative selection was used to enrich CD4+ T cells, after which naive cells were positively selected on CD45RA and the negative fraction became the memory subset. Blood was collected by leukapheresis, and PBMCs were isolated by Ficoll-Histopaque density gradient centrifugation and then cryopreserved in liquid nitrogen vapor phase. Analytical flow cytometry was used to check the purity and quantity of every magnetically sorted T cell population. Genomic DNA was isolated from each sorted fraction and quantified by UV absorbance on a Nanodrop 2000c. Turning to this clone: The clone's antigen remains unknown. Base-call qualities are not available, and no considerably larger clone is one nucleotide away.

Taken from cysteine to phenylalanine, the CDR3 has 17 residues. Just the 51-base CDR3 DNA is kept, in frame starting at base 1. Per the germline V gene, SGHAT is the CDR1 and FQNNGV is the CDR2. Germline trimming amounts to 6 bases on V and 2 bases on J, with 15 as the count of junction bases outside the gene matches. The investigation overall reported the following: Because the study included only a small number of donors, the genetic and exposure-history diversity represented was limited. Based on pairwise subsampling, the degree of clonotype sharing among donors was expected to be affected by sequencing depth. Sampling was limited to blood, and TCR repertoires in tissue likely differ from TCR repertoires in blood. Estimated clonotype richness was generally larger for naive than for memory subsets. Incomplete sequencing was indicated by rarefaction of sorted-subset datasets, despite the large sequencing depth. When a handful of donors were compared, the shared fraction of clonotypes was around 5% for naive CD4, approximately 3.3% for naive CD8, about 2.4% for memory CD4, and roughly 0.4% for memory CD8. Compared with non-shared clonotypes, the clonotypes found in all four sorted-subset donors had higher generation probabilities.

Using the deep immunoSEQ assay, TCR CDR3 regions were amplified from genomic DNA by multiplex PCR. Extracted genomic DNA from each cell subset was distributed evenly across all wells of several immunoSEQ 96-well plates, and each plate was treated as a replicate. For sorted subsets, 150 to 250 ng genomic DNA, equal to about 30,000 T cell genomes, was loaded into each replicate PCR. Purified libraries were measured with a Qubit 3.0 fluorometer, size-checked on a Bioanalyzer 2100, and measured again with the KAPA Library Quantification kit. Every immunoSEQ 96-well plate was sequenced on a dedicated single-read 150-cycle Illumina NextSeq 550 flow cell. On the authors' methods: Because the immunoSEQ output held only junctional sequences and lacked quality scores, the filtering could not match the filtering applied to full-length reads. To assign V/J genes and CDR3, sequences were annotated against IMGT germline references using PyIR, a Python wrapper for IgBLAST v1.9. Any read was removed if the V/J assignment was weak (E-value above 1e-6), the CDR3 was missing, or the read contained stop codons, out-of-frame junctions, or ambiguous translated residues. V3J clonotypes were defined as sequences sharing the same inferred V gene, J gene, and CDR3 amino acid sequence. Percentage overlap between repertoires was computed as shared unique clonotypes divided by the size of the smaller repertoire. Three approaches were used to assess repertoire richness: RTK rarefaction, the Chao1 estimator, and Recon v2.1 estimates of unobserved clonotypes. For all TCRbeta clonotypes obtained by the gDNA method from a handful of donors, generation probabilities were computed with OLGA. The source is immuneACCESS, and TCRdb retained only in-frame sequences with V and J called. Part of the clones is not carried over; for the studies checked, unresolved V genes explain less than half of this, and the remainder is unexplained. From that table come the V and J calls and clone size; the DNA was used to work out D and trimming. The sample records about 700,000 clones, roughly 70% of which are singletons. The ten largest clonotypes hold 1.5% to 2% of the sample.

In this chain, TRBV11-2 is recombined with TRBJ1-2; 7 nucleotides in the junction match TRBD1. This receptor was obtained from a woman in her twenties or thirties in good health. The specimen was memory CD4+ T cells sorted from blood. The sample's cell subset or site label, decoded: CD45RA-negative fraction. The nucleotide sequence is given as TGTGCCAGCAGGAAGACAGGGAATCCTGCCCGAAACTATGGCTACACCTTC. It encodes CASRKTGNPARNYGYTF.